This T cell receptor beta chain was obtained from a study of OX40 agonist ivuxolimab in advanced cancers. Study-wide background: A mean age of about 56 years, range roughly 20 to 85, was recorded, and under 85% were male. Study-level points and caveats: The antigen specificity of the peripheral T cells (those that were expanded) was not determined.

With regard to this clone: Its target is not known.

Generated by immunoSEQ multiplex PCR, the TCRdb table keeps only in-frame clones and is missing some. The data contain about 69,000 clones, roughly nine tenths of them singletons. People who had autoimmune disease history or systemic immunosuppression were excluded. The timepoints at which blood was sampled were baseline, cycle 4 day 1, and cycle 7 day 1. With 4 bases removed from V and 2 bases from J, the gap between germline ends came to 13 bases. Germline loops: CDR1 SQVTM, CDR2 ANQGSEA. The CDR3 totals 14 residues. The sequence derives from an adult with an advanced solid tumor such as melanoma, head and neck, liver or kidney cancer. The V call is TRBV29-1, the J call TRBJ2-3; perhaps TRBD1 as D (5 bases). The source material was CD4+ or CD8+ T cells sorted from blood, sampled in a trial of the OX40 agonist ivuxolimab. CDR3 nucleotides: TGCAGCGTTGTAGACAGCCTGGCCACAGATACGCAGTATTTT. It specifies CSVVDSLATDTQYF.